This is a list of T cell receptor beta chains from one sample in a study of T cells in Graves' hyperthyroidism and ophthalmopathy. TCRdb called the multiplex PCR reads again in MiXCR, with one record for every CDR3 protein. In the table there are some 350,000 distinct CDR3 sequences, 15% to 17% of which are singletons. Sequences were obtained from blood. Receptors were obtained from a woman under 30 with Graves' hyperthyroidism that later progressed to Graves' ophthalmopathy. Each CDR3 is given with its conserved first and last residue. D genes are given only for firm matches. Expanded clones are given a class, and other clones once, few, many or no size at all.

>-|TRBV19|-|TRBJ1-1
CASSSQGHTEAFF
TGTGCCAGTAGTTCCCAGGGCCACACTGAAGCTTTCTTT
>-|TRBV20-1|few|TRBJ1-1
CSARDFTGEMNTEAFF
TGCAGTGCTAGAGATTTTACAGGAGAAATGAACACTGAAGCTTTCTTT
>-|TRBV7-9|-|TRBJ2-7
CASSWGAGESSYNEQYF
TGTGCCAGCAGCTGGGGGGCGGGAGAGAGCTCCTACAATGAGCAGTACTTC
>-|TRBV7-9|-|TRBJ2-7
CASSPEVEQYF
TGTGCCAGCAGCCCAGAGGTGGAGCAGTACTTC
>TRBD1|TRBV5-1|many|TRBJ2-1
CASSLDGTAYNEQFF
TGCGCCAGCAGCTTGGACGGGACAGCCTACAATGAGCAGTTCTTC
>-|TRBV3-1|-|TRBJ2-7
CASSPAQGSGEQYF
TGTGCCAGCAGCCCCGCTCAAGGTTCGGGCGAGCAGTACTTC
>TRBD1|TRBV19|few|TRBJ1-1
CASSRDRGKNTEAFF
TGTGCCAGTAGTCGCGACAGGGGGAAGAACACTGAAGCTTTCTTT
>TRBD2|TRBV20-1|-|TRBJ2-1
CSARRGSSYNEQFF
TGCAGTGCTAGGCGGGGGAGCTCCTACAATGAGCAGTTCTTC
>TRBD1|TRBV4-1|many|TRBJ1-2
CASSQDSTGVSYGYTF
TGCGCCAGCAGCCAAGATTCTACAGGGGTCAGCTATGGCTACACCTTC
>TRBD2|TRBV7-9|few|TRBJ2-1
CASSLVRASGRYNEQFF
TGTGCCAGCAGCTTAGTAAGGGCTAGCGGGAGGTACAATGAGCAGTTCTTC
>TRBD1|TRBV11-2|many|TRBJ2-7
CASSLTPDRTYEQYF
TGTGCCAGCAGCTTAACCCCGGACAGGACCTACGAGCAGTACTTC
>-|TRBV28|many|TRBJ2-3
CASSLKVDTQYF
TGTGCCAGCAGTTTGAAGGTAGATACGCAGTATTTT
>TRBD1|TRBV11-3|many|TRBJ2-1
CASSLTGTGGWDEQFF
TGTGCCAGCAGTTTAACCGGGACAGGGGGATGGGATGAGCAGTTCTTC
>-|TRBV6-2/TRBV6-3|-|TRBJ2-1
CASRRDNEQFF
TGTGCCAGCAGGCGGGACAATGAGCAGTTCTTC
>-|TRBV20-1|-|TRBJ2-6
CSARDGRSGANVLTF
TGCAGTGCTAGAGATGGCCGTTCTGGGGCCAACGTCCTGACTTTC
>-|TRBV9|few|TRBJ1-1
CASSVGSSRENTEAFF
TGTGCCAGCAGCGTAGGAAGCTCCAGGGAGAACACTGAAGCTTTCTTT
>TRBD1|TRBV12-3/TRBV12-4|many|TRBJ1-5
CASSPPGQGANQPQHF
TGTGCCAGCAGTCCCCCGGGACAGGGGGCTAATCAGCCCCAGCATTTT
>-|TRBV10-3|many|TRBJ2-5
CAIGQGGQETQYF
TGTGCCATCGGTCAGGGTGGGCAAGAGACCCAGTACTTC
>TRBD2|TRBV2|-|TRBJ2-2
CASVAGPGELFF
TGTGCCAGTGTAGCGGGCCCCGGGGAGCTGTTTTTT
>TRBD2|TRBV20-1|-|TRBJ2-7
CSARDVGLAGESVSSYEQYF
TGCAGTGCTAGAGATGTGGGACTAGCGGGTGAGAGCGTCTCTTCCTACGAGCAGTACTTC
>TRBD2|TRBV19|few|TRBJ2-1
CASSPRLAGGPYNEQFF
TGTGCCAGTAGTCCTCGACTAGCGGGAGGGCCTTACAATGAGCAGTTCTTC
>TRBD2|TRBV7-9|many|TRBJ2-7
CASSMTSGSGEQYF
TGTGCCAGCAGCATGACTAGCGGGAGCGGCGAGCAGTACTTC